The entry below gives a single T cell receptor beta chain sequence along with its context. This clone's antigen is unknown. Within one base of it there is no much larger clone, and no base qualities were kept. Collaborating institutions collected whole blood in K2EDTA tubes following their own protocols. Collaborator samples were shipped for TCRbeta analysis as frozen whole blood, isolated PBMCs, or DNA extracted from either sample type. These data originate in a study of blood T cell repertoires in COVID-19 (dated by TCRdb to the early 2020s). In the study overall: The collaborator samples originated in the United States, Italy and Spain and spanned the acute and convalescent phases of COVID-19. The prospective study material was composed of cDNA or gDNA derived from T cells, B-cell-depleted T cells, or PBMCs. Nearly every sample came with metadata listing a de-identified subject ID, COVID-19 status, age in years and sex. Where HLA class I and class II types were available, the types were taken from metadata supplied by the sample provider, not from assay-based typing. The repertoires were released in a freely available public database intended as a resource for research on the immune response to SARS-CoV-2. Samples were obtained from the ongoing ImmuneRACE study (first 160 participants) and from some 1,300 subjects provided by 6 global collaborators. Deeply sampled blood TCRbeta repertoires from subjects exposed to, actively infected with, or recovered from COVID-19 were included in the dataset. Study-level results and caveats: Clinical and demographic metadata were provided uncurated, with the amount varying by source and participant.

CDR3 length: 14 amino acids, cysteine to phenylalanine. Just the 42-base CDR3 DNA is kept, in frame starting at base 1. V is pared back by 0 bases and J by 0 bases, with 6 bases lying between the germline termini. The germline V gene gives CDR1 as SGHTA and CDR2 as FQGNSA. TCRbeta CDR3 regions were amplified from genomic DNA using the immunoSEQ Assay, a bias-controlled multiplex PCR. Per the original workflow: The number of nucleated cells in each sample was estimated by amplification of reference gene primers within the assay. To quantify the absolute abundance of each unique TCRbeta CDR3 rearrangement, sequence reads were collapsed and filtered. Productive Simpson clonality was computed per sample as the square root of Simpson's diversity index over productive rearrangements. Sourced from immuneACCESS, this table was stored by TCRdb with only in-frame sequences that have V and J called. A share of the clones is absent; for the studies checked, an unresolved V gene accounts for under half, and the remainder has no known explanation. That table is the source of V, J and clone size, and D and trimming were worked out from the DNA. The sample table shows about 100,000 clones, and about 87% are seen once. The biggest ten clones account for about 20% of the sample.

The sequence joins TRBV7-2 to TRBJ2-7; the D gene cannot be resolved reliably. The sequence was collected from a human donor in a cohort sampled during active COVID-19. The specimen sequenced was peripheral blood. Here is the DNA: TGTGCCAGCAGCTTAGCATCCAGCTCCTACGAGCAGTACTTC. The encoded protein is CASSLASSSYEQYF.